The 20 T cell receptor beta chains below all came from one sample that was sequenced in a study of blood T cell repertoires in COVID-19. Method: immunoSEQ multiplex PCR; TCRdb's copy keeps in-frame clones and lacks some. The repertoire includes hundreds of thousands of clones, roughly 90% of them detected once, and more than 1% sits in the top ten. The specimen sequenced was peripheral blood. All receptors come from a man aged 35 to 55 with acute or convalescent COVID-19.

CDR3 amino acids: CASSESGRETQYF. In DNA form, the CDR3 reads TGTGCCAGCAGTGAATCCGGGAGAGAGACCCAGTACTTC. The chain combines TRBV25-1 with TRBJ2-5; possibly TRBD2 for D (6 bases). Trimming removed 1 base at V and 4 bases at J, with 7 bases between. In germline, CDR1 is MGHDK, CDR2 SYGVNS. The CDR3 length is 13 residues.

The V and J genes are TRBV30 and TRBJ1-6; D might be TRBD1 (5 bases). V dropped 1 base and J dropped 6 bases, with 16 bases sitting between them. The CDR3 is made up of 16 amino acids. Looked up from germline, CDR1 is GTSNPN and CDR2 is SVGIG (reference sequence). The CDR3: CAWSGSGGSGNSPLHF. The CDR3 DNA follows: TGTGCCTGGAGTGGGTCGGGGGGGTCTGGTAATTCACCCCTCCACTTT.

This chain uses TRBV30 with TRBJ1-4; 9 nucleotides agree with TRBD1. V trimming: 2 bases; J trimming: 10 bases; junction bases outside the gene matches: 8. The CDR3 is made up of 14 amino acids. Per germline, CDR1 GTSNPN and CDR2 SVGIG (reference sequence). CDR3 loop: CAWSTTGGVGKLFF. The CDR3 DNA sequence: TGTGCCTGGAGTACAACAGGGGGCGTTGGAAAACTGTTTTTT.

This chain connects TRBV6-5 to TRBJ1-1, with no clear D. The CDR3 extends over 13 amino acids. Germline V gives CDR1 MNHEY, CDR2 SVGAGI. V was cut by 6 bases and J by 1 base, with 9 bases left in between. The CDR3 coding sequence is TGTGCCAGCAGCCCAAACTCGAACACTGAAGCTTTCTTT. It specifies CASSPNSNTEAFF.

The CDR3 protein is CAWTRIVAGELFF. For the CDR3, the DNA is TGTGCCTGGACCCGAATAGTCGCCGGGGAGCTGTTTTTT. V is TRBV30 and J is TRBJ2-2; no clear D gene. V lost 4 bases, J lost 6 bases, and 12 bases lay in between. The CDR3 length is 13 residues. Germline V gives CDR1 GTSNPN, CDR2 SVGIG (reference sequence).

This sequence joins TRBV5-1 and TRBJ2-1; TRBD1 is a possible D gene (6 bases). The CDR3 spans 16 residues. V lost 1 base and J lost 0, with 11 bases in between. The germline CDR1 and CDR2 sequences are SGHRS and YFSETQ. The CDR3 region has the DNA TGCGCCAGCAGCTTGTACAGGGCCAGCTCCTACAATGAGCAGTTCTTC. Its translation is CASSLYRASSYNEQFF.

V is TRBV5-1 and J is TRBJ1-1; D is perhaps TRBD1 (6 bases). Trimming removed 0 bases from V and 8 bases from J, with 14 bases in between. Germline assignment: CDR1 SGHRS and CDR2 YFSETQ. The CDR3 extends over 14 amino acids. The CDR3 reads CASSLGLTGSEAFF. DNA of the CDR3: TGCGCCAGCAGCTTGGGGTTAACAGGGTCCGAAGCTTTCTTT.

This clone has a single count. The V call is TRBV19, the J call TRBJ1-1, with no clear D. The CDR3 sequence is 12 residues long. Germline V gives CDR1 LNHDA, CDR2 SQIVND (reference sequence). The V end was cut by 4 bases, the J end by 10 bases, with 13 bases between. CDR3 nucleotides: TGTGCCAGTAGTAGTCGAGGTACCGCAGCTTTCTTT. Protein: CASSSRGTAAFF.

This clone has only one observation. The chain employs TRBV5-6 and TRBJ2-7, with 11 bases matching TRBD2. Germline assignment: CDR1 SGHDT and CDR2 YYEEEE. J was trimmed by 9 bases and V by 0 bases; bases with no gene match: 17. The CDR3 runs to 18 residues. CDR3 DNA sequence: TGTGCCAGCAGCTTGGCGGGGGCGACTAGCGGGACCAAACTCGGGCAGTACTTC. It yields the protein CASSLAGATSGTKLGQYF. Together with reference TRBV5-6 and TRBJ2-7, the CDR3 gives the full variable domain: DAGVTQSPTHLIKTRGQQVTLRCSPKSGHDTVSWYQQALGQGPQFIFQYYEEEERQRGNFPDRFSGHQFPNYSSELNVNALLLGDSALYLCASSLAGATSGTKLGQYFGPGTRLTVT.

Comments on this clone: The sample contains more than one DNA sequence encoding this CDR3. The chain employs TRBV5-1 and TRBJ2-2, with D maybe TRBD1 (6 bases). This CDR3 comprises 15 residues. Germline-derived CDR1 and CDR2 are SGHRS and YFSETQ. Trimming pared 2 bases from V and 1 base from J, leaving 9 bases between. The CDR3 bases are TGCGCCAGCAGCTTACAGGGCCTGAACACCGGGGAGCTGTTTTTT. Protein product: CASSLQGLNTGELFF.

The gene calls are TRBV10-3 and TRBJ2-4; D possibly corresponds to TRBD1 (5 bases). V was shortened by 0 bases and J by 2 bases, with 11 bases between the two germline ends. The CDR3 extends over 16 amino acids. CDR1 ENHRY and CDR2 SYGVKD come from the germline V gene. This CDR3 is CAISESSWGPKNIQYF. CDR3 DNA sequence: TGTGCCATCAGTGAGTCGAGTTGGGGCCCCAAAAACATTCAGTACTTC.

This chain uses TRBV6-6 with TRBJ1-2; weak D call: TRBD1 (6 bases). The germline V and J ends were trimmed by 2 bases and 1 base, with 14 bases remaining between them. Per the germline V gene, CDR1 is MNHNY and CDR2 is SVGAGI (reference sequence). CDR3 size: 16 residues. In DNA form, the CDR3 reads TGTGCCAGCAGTTACCCCACAGGGAGTGGTAACTATGGCTACACCTTC. Encoded protein: CASSYPTGSGNYGYTF.

The chain uses TRBV2 and TRBJ1-1, with D possibly being TRBD1 (5 bases). The CDR3 spans 14 residues. Per germline, CDR1 SNHLY and CDR2 FYNNEI. Trimming took off 6 bases at V and 1 base at J, with 12 bases between the two ends. The CDR3 reads CASRRGHANTEAFF. Here the CDR3 DNA reads TGTGCCAGCAGACGAGGACATGCGAACACTGAAGCTTTCTTT.

V and J are TRBV5-4 and TRBJ2-3, with TRBD2 matching 9 bases. The CDR3 spans 15 residues. Germline assignment: CDR1 SGHNT and CDR2 YYREEE (reference sequence). With V trimmed by 3 bases and J by 4 bases, 6 bases remained unmatched. The CDR3: CASSWTSVSPDTQYF. CDR3 coding DNA: TGTGCCAGCAGCTGGACTAGCGTCTCGCCAGATACGCAGTATTTT.

Concerning this clone itself: This sample includes further DNA sequences coding for the same CDR3. The chain couples TRBV27 to TRBJ2-7; D is perhaps TRBD1 (6 bases). Between the trimmed V and J ends, which lost 3 bases and 2 bases, there was a span of 11 bases. Per germline, CDR1 MNHEY and CDR2 SMNVEV (reference sequence). This CDR3 comprises 14 residues. CDR3 region: CASSFSRGPYEQYF. CDR3 bases: TGTGCCAGCAGTTTTTCCAGGGGACCCTACGAGCAGTACTTC.

This rearrangement joins TRBV19 to TRBJ1-5, with TRBD1 matching over 10 bases. Germline trimming cut 2 bases from V and 3 bases from J; bases unmatched to any gene: 7. The CDR3 extends over 17 amino acids. Germline V lookup: CDR1 LNHDA, CDR2 SQIVND (reference sequence). The CDR3 DNA reads as TGTGCCAGTAGTATATTCCACGGACAGGGGGACAATCAGCCCCAGCATTTT. Amino acids: CASSIFHGQGDNQPQHF.

The V gene is TRBV27, the J gene TRBJ2-5; no firm D call. Germline CDR1 is MNHEY and CDR2 is SMNVEV (reference sequence). The CDR3 contains 13 residues. Trimming pared 5 bases from V and 0 bases from J, leaving 7 bases between. The CDR3 loop reads CASSPQYQETQYF. CDR3 DNA sequence: TGTGCCAGCAGTCCCCAGTACCAAGAGACCCAGTACTTC.

This rearrangement joins TRBV6-5 to TRBJ1-1, with a weak D call TRBD1 (6 bases). The CDR3 has 14 residues. Looked up from germline, CDR1 is MNHEY and CDR2 is SVGAGI. Trimming removed 2 bases at V and 1 base at J, with 8 bases between. The CDR3 nucleotides are TGTGCCAGCAGTTACAGGGGGGGGAACACTGAAGCTTTCTTT. Protein product: CASSYRGGNTEAFF.

The genes are TRBV18 and TRBJ2-2, with D perhaps matching TRBD2 (5 bases). The CDR3 runs to 17 residues. Germline V gives CDR1 KGHSH, CDR2 LQKENI. Trimming shortened V by 4 bases and J by 5 bases, and 20 bases separated the two germline ends. DNA for the CDR3: TGTGCCAGCTCACTCGGTCCCCTGAGGACTGGGACCGGGGAGCTGTTTTTT. This encodes CASSLGPLRTGTGELFF.

This rearrangement joins TRBV23-1 to TRBJ2-4; weak D call: TRBD1 (5 bases). TRBV23-1 has ORF status, its function being uncertain. The CDR3 covers 17 residues. V was cut by 11 bases and J by 0 bases, with 23 bases left in between. CDR3 residues: CARSGREPPLAKNIQYF. CDR3 nucleotides: TGCGCCCGTTCGGGCAGGGAACCCCCCTTAGCCAAAAACATTCAGTACTTC.